Following are 7 T cell receptor beta chains from one sample sequenced in a study of graft-versus-host responses after intestinal transplantation. Here immunoSEQ multiplex PCR was the method, and the copy in TCRdb shows in-frame clones only, minus some. The sample lists about 45,000 clones, around nine tenths occurring once. The sequences come from PBMCs, collected 524 days after transplant. The receptors originated from a human patient who received an intestinal transplant, so some T cells may come from the graft donor.

The chain is built from TRBV6-5 and TRBJ2-5; 7 bases are shared with TRBD2. V dropped 4 bases and J dropped 1; count of bases not matched to a gene: 9. Germline V gene lookup returns CDR1 MNHEY and CDR2 SVGAGI. The length of the CDR3 is 16 residues. CDR3 region: CASSSPSGSLQETQYF. In DNA form, the CDR3 reads TGTGCCAGCAGTTCCCCTAGCGGATCTCTCCAAGAGACCCAGTACTTC.

This clone was counted once. This sequence joins TRBV11-2 and TRBJ2-1, with D unclear. This CDR3 has 15 residues. Trimming stripped 5 bases from V and 0 bases from J, with 11 bases between. Germline V gene sequence: CDR1 SGHAT, CDR2 FQNNGV. The CDR3, as DNA: TGTGCCAGCAGCGTAAAGCAGAGCTCCTACAATGAGCAGTTCTTC. Translating gives CASSVKQSSYNEQFF.

The genes are TRBV5-1 and TRBJ1-1; 8 bases are shared with TRBD1. Germline CDR1 is SGHRS and CDR2 is YFSETQ. The junction had 7 bases not matched to a gene; V was cut back by 2 bases and J by 1 base. The CDR3 spans 16 residues. Written as DNA, the CDR3 is TGCGCCAGCAGCTTATTTTCCGGGACAGGGAACACTGAAGCTTTCTTT. It codes for CASSLFSGTGNTEAFF.

The V call is TRBV30, the J call TRBJ2-7; TRBD1 agrees at 8 bases. Trimming at V came to 7 bases and at J to 4 bases, leaving 9 bases not matched to a gene. This CDR3 spans 13 amino acids. Germline loops: CDR1 GTSNPN, CDR2 SVGIG (reference sequence). For the CDR3, the DNA is TGTGCCTCCGCCGGACAGGGTTCTTACGAGCAGTACTTC. Its translation: CASAGQGSYEQYF.

This sequence joins TRBV27 and TRBJ2-3; the D call may be TRBD1 or TRBD2 (5 bases each). Germline CDR1 and CDR2: MNHEY and SMNVEV (reference sequence). The CDR3 covers 16 residues. The V and J ends lost 5 bases and 2 bases respectively, with 17 bases between them. The CDR3: CASSRGLVVHTDTQYF. Here the CDR3 DNA reads TGTGCCAGCAGTCGGGGCTTGGTAGTGCACACAGATACGCAGTATTTT.

The rearrangement joins TRBV28 to TRBJ2-1; 8 nucleotides match TRBD2. With V trimmed by 5 bases and J by 7 bases, 7 bases remained unmatched. Germline CDR1 MDHEN, CDR2 SYDVKM. CDR3 size: 14 residues. CDR3 in amino acids: CASSILAERNEQFF. For the CDR3, the DNA is TGTGCCAGCAGTATACTAGCGGAGAGAAATGAGCAGTTCTTC. Based on the CDR3 plus reference TRBV28 and TRBJ2-1, the full variable domain is DVKVTQSSRYLVKRTGEKVFLECVQDMDHENMFWYRQDPGLGLRLIYFSYDVKMKEKGDIPEGYSVSREKKERFSLILESASTNQTSMYLCASSILAERNEQFFGPGTRLTVL.

This clone appeared a single time. The chain joins TRBV19 to TRBJ2-7; either TRBD1 or TRBD2 may supply D (5 bases each). The germline gives CDR1 LNHDA, CDR2 SQIVND (reference sequence). This CDR3 comprises 14 residues. V lost 6 bases to trimming and J lost 0 bases, with 12 bases between them. The DNA for the CDR3 is TGTGCCAGTAGCACGGGACGGACCTCCTACGAGCAGTACTTC. Protein product: CASSTGRTSYEQYF.